This passage covers 28 T cell receptor beta chains from one sample sequenced in a study of CD8+ T cells in alopecia areata. Treatment indicated: oral pan-JAK inhibitor, 5-10 mg twice daily. Extracted RNA was reverse transcribed into cDNA, the sequencing template. The table came from immunoSEQ multiplex PCR; TCRdb's copy has only in-frame clones and leaves some out. The repertoire holds about 210,000 clones, 55% to 70% seen once, with 4% to 5% in the top ten. The sequenced sample was CD4+ T cells sorted from blood, obtained at week 4, from a patient treated with tofacitinib. Receptors originate from a human donor with alopecia areata.

The chain links TRBV5-6 to TRBJ2-7; D is perhaps TRBD1 or TRBD2 (6 bases each). The CDR3 loop spans 16 amino acids. The germline V gene encodes CDR1 SGHDT and CDR2 YYEEEE. The V end was cut by 1 base, the J end by 3 bases, with 17 bases between. The chain's CDR3 is CASSLYGGDVLYEQYF. The CDR3 DNA sequence: TGTGCCAGCAGCTTGTACGGGGGCGATGTCCTCTACGAGCAGTACTTC.

The chain joins TRBV6-5 to TRBJ1-2, with D unresolved. CDR3 length: 13 amino acids. Germline CDR1 is MNHEY and CDR2 is SVGAGI. The V gene lost 6 bases and the J gene lost 8 bases, with 16 bases spanning the gap. CDR3 nucleotides: TGTGCCAGCAGCAACCTCGCCTTGGGGGGCTACACCTTC. Translating it yields CASSNLALGGYTF.

This chain joins TRBV19 and TRBJ2-7; D not certain. The ends were cut back, 2 bases at V and 1 base at J, with 12 bases in the middle. Looked up from germline, CDR1 is LNHDA and CDR2 is SQIVND (reference sequence). The CDR3 has 15 amino acids. Written as DNA, the CDR3 is TGTGCCAGTAGTATATCCGGGTTGGATTCCTACGAGCAGTACTTC. Its protein is CASSISGLDSYEQYF.

Note on this clone: Mismatch with germline at one junction end may stem from a read error. This sequence joins TRBV7-7 and TRBJ2-5; no firm D call. The CDR3 runs to 14 residues. Germline V gene data show CDR1 as SSHAT and CDR2 as FNYEAQ (reference sequence). The CDR3 sequence: CASSFLGKQETQYF. CDR3 nucleotides: TGTGCTAGCAGCTTCTTGGGGAAACAAGAGACCCAGTACTTC. Combining the CDR3 with reference TRBV7-7 and TRBJ2-5 gives the whole variable domain GAGVSQSPRYKVTKRGQDVTLRCDPISSHATLYWYQQALGQGPEFLTYFNYEAQPDKSGLPSDRFSAERPEGSISTLTIQRTEQRDSAMYRCASSFLGKQETQYFGPGTRLLVL.

The CDR3 sequence: CASSRGRAGTEETQYF. The CDR3, as DNA: TGCGCCAGCAGCCGTGGTAGGGCGGGTACCGAAGAGACCCAGTACTTC. The genes are TRBV4-1 and TRBJ2-5; possible D gene TRBD2, 5 bases. This CDR3 has 16 amino acids. The germline V gene has CDR1 MGHRA and CDR2 YSYEKL. With 4 bases removed from V and 3 bases from J, the gap between germline ends came to 18 bases.

On this clone: The junction departs from germline at one end; a sequencing error may be responsible. The DNA of the CDR3 is TGTGCCAGCAGCTTAGGGGCAAATGGGAACACTGGAGCTTTCTTT. The encoded protein is CASSLGANGNTGAFF. The chain employs TRBV7-2 and TRBJ1-1; D is undetermined. Germline CDR1 is SGHTA and CDR2 is FQGNSA. This CDR3 region has 15 residues. The full variable domain, rest sourced from reference TRBV7-2 and TRBJ1-1, is GAGVSQSPSNKVTEKGKDVELRCDPISGHTALYWYRQSLGQGLEFLIYFQGNSAPDKSGLPSDRFSAERTGGSVSTLTIQRTQQEDSAVYLCASSLGANGNTGAFFGQGTRLTVV.

The J gene is TRBJ1-3, the V gene TRBV6-6; 7 bases match TRBD1. Germline loops: CDR1 MNHNY, CDR2 SVGAGI (reference sequence). The CDR3 has 14 amino acids. V lost 4 bases and J lost 2; bases outside the gene matches: 2. As DNA, the CDR3 is TGTGCCAGCAGTTTTACAGGGGCTGGAAACACCATATATTTT. Translation: CASSFTGAGNTIYF.

The chain couples TRBV9 to TRBJ1-2; 9 bases fit TRBD1. The V gene's germline CDR1 is SGDLS and CDR2 YYNGEE. With 3 bases clipped from V and 5 bases from J, the junction kept 17 bases outside the gene matches. The CDR3 runs 18 residues. The CDR3 bases are TGTGCCAGCAGCGGACTCGACAGGGGGAGCCCTCGCTTTTATGGCTACACCTTC. Its protein product is CASSGLDRGSPRFYGYTF.

This chain links TRBV6-5 with TRBJ1-4; D call uncertain. Germline V gene data show CDR1 as MNHEY and CDR2 as SVGAGI. V was clipped by 5 bases and J by 8 bases, with 12 bases between them. The CDR3 extends over 13 amino acids. CDR3 nucleotides: TGTGCCAGCAGTCCCCCCTCGAGAGAAAAACTGTTTTTT. Protein sequence: CASSPPSREKLFF.

In this sample, this clone turned up a few times. The chain combines TRBV12-5 with TRBJ2-1; perhaps TRBD2 as D (6 bases). The CDR3 sequence is 13 residues long. Deletions cut 1 base from V and 10 bases from J, with 11 bases between. Germline CDR1 and CDR2: LGHNT and FRNRAP. CDR3 residues: CASGLDAGPEQFF. The CDR3 DNA reads as TGTGCTAGTGGTTTGGACGCGGGACCAGAGCAGTTCTTC.

This clone was seen more than once but under ten times. The chain has TRBV18 and TRBJ1-2; TRBD1 matches 7 bases. J lost 5 bases, V lost 3 bases, and 3 bases had no gene match. The germline V gene has CDR1 KGHSH and CDR2 LQKENI. The CDR3 totals 13 residues. The CDR3 is CASSPPTGYGYTF. The CDR3, as DNA: TGTGCCAGCTCACCCCCGACAGGGTATGGCTACACCTTC.

The chain has TRBV29-1 and TRBJ1-2; tentatively, D is TRBD1 (5 bases). CDR1 and CDR2 from the germline V gene are SQVTM and ANQGSEA. The CDR3 spans 14 residues. Trimming cost V 5 bases and J 2 bases, with 15 bases left between them. The CDR3 spells CSVSPGGGNYGYTF. DNA for the CDR3: TGCAGCGTTTCCCCCGGTGGGGGGAACTATGGCTACACCTTC.

The chain recombines TRBV2 with TRBJ1-5, with D possibly being TRBD1 (5 bases). In germline, CDR1 is SNHLY, CDR2 FYNNEI. Trimming shortened V by 5 bases and J by 4 bases, and 15 bases separated the two germline ends. The length of the CDR3 is 15 residues. The CDR3 coding sequence is TGTGCCAGCAGTTTGGACCAACAGGTTAATCAGCCCCAGCATTTT. Its translation: CASSLDQQVNQPQHF.

The V call is TRBV4-3, the J call TRBJ1-4; D call uncertain. The germline V gene encodes CDR1 LGHNA and CDR2 YSLEER. The CDR3 contains 12 residues. Trimming took 1 base from V and 6 from J, leaving 3 bases between them. The CDR3 DNA reads as TGCGCCAGCAGCCAAGGAGATGAAAAACTGTTTTTT. Translating it yields CASSQGDEKLFF.

This clone was seen a handful of times. This sequence joins TRBV7-9 and TRBJ2-1, with no clear D. CDR1 is SEHNR, CDR2 FQNEAQ, per germline (reference sequence). The V end lost 5 bases, the J end lost 7 bases, and 12 bases lay between the germline ends. This CDR3 has 13 amino acids. Here the CDR3 DNA reads TGTGCCAGCAGCAGCGTACGGGCAAATGAGCAGTTCTTC. It is translated as CASSSVRANEQFF.

This clone has a handful of counts. This chain uses TRBV5-4 with TRBJ2-5; 7 bases agree with TRBD2. Trimming cost V 6 bases and J 2 bases; bases outside gene matches: 19. Germline V gives CDR1 SGHNT, CDR2 YYREEE (reference sequence). The CDR3 totals 18 residues. CDR3 bases: TGTGCCAGCACCTCCCCGGGACGGCCGGGGGGAGAGCAAGAGACCCAGTACTTC. Amino acids: CASTSPGRPGGEQETQYF.

V and J are TRBV5-1 and TRBJ2-3; 11 bases agree with TRBD2. Germline CDR1 and CDR2: SGHRS and YFSETQ. With 4 bases clipped from V and 2 bases from J, the junction kept 9 bases outside the gene matches. This CDR3 comprises 17 residues. CDR3 sequence (DNA): TGCGCCAGCAGCCTCCCCGGACTAGCGGGCGACACAGATACGCAGTATTTT. Its translation is CASSLPGLAGDTDTQYF.

The chain carries TRBV29-1 and TRBJ1-3; 7 nucleotides match TRBD1. The CDR3 contains 13 residues. Germline values: CDR1 SQVTM, CDR2 ANQGSEA. J gave up 5 bases and V 7 bases, and 8 bases lay outside the gene matches. The chain's CDR3 is CSALQGNRNTIYF. The DNA of the CDR3 is TGCAGCGCCCTACAGGGGAACCGAAACACCATATATTTT.

This clone was detected a few times. The chain links TRBV28 to TRBJ2-5; no clear D. Trimming left V 3 bases short and J 1 base short, with 3 bases between. The CDR3 runs to 12 residues. The germline V gene encodes CDR1 MDHEN and CDR2 SYDVKM. The CDR3 is CASSFSQETQYF. The CDR3 bases are TGTGCCAGCAGTTTTAGCCAAGAGACCCAGTACTTC.

The rearrangement uses TRBV7-2 and TRBJ2-7; D could derive from TRBD1 or TRBD2 (5 bases each). The V gene lost 5 bases and the J gene lost 4 bases, with 9 bases spanning the gap. Germline V gene lookup returns CDR1 SGHTA and CDR2 FQGNSA. The CDR3 sequence is 12 residues long. CDR3 sequence reads: CASSRGRYEQYF. CDR3 DNA sequence: TGTGCCAGCAGCAGGGGACGTTACGAGCAGTACTTC.

The V gene is TRBV30, the J gene TRBJ1-1, with D uncertain. Trimming stripped 2 bases from V and 3 bases from J, with 7 bases between. Germline loops: CDR1 GTSNPN, CDR2 SVGIG (reference sequence). The CDR3 contains 12 residues. The CDR3 protein is CAWSLTDTEAFF. CDR3 bases: TGTGCCTGGAGTCTGACGGACACTGAAGCTTTCTTT.

This CDR3 reads CASSEQSGNQPQHF. The CDR3 region has the DNA TGTGCCAGCAGTGAACAAAGCGGGAATCAGCCCCAGCATTTT. V usage is TRBV2 and J usage is TRBJ1-5; D is undetermined. The CDR3 consists of 14 residues. Trimming removed 2 bases at V and 4 bases at J, with 9 bases between. Germline loops: CDR1 SNHLY, CDR2 FYNNEI. The full variable domain, completed using reference TRBV2 and TRBJ1-5, is EPEVTQTPSHQVTQMGQEVILRCVPISNHLYFYWYRQILGQKVEFLVSFYNNEISEKSEIFDDQFSVERPDGSNFTLKIRSTKLEDSAMYFCASSEQSGNQPQHFGDGTRLSIL.

In its sample, this clone was seen a few times. The chain combines TRBV4-1 with TRBJ2-7, with 7 bases matching TRBD1. The V and J ends lost 3 bases and 5 bases, in that order; junction bases with no gene match: 10. CDR1 is MGHRA, CDR2 YSYEKL, per germline. This CDR3 has 15 amino acids. Here the CDR3 reads CASSQPAQGVHEQYF. CDR3 DNA: TGCGCCAGCAGCCAGCCGGCCCAGGGGGTACACGAGCAGTACTTC.

The genes are TRBV5-6 and TRBJ2-2; D might be TRBD1 (6 bases). There are 16 residues in the CDR3. Germline CDR1 is SGHDT and CDR2 is YYEEEE. Between the trimmed V and J ends, which lost 4 bases and 2 bases, there was a span of 15 bases. CDR3 nucleotide sequence: TGTGCCAGCAGCAAGACCGGGACACCTAACACCGGGGAGCTGTTTTTT. Encoded protein: CASSKTGTPNTGELFF.

V is TRBV5-1 and J is TRBJ2-7; 11 bases are shared with TRBD2. The CDR3 has 14 residues. V lost 7 bases, J lost 5 bases, and 8 bases stayed unmatched. The germline V gene has CDR1 SGHRS and CDR2 YFSETQ. The CDR3 bases are TGCGCCAGCGGTAGCGGGGGGGCCTTCCACGAGCAGTACTTC. Amino acids: CASGSGGAFHEQYF.

V usage is TRBV5-1 and J usage is TRBJ2-5; possibly TRBD1 or TRBD2 for D (6 bases each). The germline V gene encodes CDR1 SGHRS and CDR2 YFSETQ. The CDR3 sequence is 14 residues long. Trimming removed 2 bases at V and 4 bases at J, with 12 bases between. CDR3 bases: TGCGCCAGCAGCTTTCCGGGGGCGGCAGAGACCCAGTACTTC. Its translation is CASSFPGAAETQYF. The variable domain in full, completed from reference TRBV5-1 and TRBJ2-5, reads KAGVTQTPRYLIKTRGQQVTLSCSPISGHRSVSWYQQTPGQGLQFLFEYFSETQRNKGNFPGRFSGRQFSNSRSEMNVSTLELGDSALYLCASSFPGAAETQYFGPGTRLLVL.

The rearrangement links TRBV30 to TRBJ1-1, with unresolved D. The V and J ends lost 2 bases and 3 bases respectively, with 7 bases between them. Germline V gene data show CDR1 as GTSNPN and CDR2 as SVGIG (reference sequence). CDR3 length: 12 amino acids. The CDR3 region has the DNA TGTGCCTGGAGTCCAGTCTACACTGAAGCTTTCTTT. Translated, it gives CAWSPVYTEAFF.

This sequence joins TRBV5-6 and TRBJ1-6; 7 nucleotides match TRBD1. The trim removed 3 bases at V and 9 bases at J, leaving 6 bases unmatched. Per the germline V gene, CDR1 is SGHDT and CDR2 is YYEEEE. This CDR3 contains 14 residues. The CDR3 sequence is CASSYPGQSSPLHF. CDR3 nucleotides: TGTGCCAGCAGCTACCCGGGACAGAGTTCACCCCTCCACTTT.